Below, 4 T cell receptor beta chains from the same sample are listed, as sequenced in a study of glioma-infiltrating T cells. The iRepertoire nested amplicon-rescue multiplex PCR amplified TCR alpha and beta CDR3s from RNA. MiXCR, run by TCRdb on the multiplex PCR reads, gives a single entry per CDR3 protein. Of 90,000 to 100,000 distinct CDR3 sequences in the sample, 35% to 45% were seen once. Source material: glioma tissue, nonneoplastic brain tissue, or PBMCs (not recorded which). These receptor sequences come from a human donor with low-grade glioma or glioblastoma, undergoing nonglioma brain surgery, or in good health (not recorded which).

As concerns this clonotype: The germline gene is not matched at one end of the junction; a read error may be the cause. The CDR3 loop is CASSREVQETQNF. The CDR3 DNA reads as TGTGCCAGCAGTAGGGAAGTGCAAGAGACCCAGAACTTC. V is TRBV6-1 and J is TRBJ2-5; D remains ambiguous. CDR3 length: 13 residues. CDR1 and CDR2 from the germline V gene are MNHNS and SASEGT.

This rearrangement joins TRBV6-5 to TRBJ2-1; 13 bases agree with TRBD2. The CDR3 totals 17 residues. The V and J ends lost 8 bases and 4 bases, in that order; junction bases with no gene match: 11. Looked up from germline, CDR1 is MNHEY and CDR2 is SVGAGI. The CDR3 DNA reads TGTGCCAGCGGAAACGCCCGGACTAGCGGGAGTTACAATGAGCAGTTCTTC. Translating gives CASGNARTSGSYNEQFF.

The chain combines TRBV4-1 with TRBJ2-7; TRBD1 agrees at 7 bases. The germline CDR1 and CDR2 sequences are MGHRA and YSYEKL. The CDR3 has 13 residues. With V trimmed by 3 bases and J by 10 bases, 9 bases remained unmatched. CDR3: CASSQGQRSLQYF. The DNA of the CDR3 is TGCGCCAGCAGCCAGGGACAGCGTAGCCTTCAGTACTTC.

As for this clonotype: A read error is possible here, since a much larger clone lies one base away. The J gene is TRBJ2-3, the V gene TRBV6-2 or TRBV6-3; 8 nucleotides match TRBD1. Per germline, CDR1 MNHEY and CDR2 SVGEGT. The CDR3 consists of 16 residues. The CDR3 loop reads CASSDPGQAATGTQYF. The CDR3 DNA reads TGTGCCAGCAGTGATCCGGGACAGGCGGCCACAGGTACGCAGTATTTT.